This TCR beta chain was observed in a study of T cells in Graves' hyperthyroidism and ophthalmopathy. Study-wide results and caveats: Most clonotypes expanded in the thyroid (above 0.001) were also present in blood.

The study left out patients who had uncontrolled infection, other autoimmune disease, pregnancy or lactation. A roughly 9.1 ml volume of fresh peripheral blood provided the PBMCs. Using RNA transcripts as the source, TCR beta CDR3 regions were amplified. In the first-round RT-PCR of the TCR CDR3, the HTBI primer set was used. TCRdb passed the multiplex PCR reads through MiXCR, listing each CDR3 protein once. Here the sample spans roughly 710,000 distinct CDR3 sequences, 35% being singletons. As regards this clonotype: Its target is not known. One end of the junction fails to match germline, which may point to a read error.

The CDR3 has 14 amino acids. Looked up from germline, CDR1 is SNHLY and CDR2 is FYNNEI. Material for sequencing was blood. The V and J genes are TRBV2 and TRBJ1-1, with D uncertain. This receptor was taken from a woman aged 40 to 50 with Graves' hyperthyroidism. The CDR3: CASSHAGKNTEAFF. CDR3 coding DNA: TGCGCCAGCAGCCACGCAGGCAAGAACACTGAAGCTTTCTTT. Drawing the rest from reference TRBV2 and TRBJ1-1, the complete variable domain is EPEVTQTPSHQVTQMGQEVILRCVPISNHLYFYWYRQILGQKVEFLVSFYNNEISEKSEIFDDQFSVERPDGSNFTLKIRSTKLEDSAMYFCASSHAGKNTEAFFGQGTRLTVV.